The T cell receptor beta chain described here comes from a study of PD-1 blockade in classical Hodgkin lymphoma. General study points: Undefined causes, possibly disease activity or prior therapy, underlie the repertoire differences. Similar baseline diversity was found in complete responders and newly diagnosed patients. By C4D1, CD4+ diversity increased significantly, especially in complete responders. Relapsed/refractory patients reportedly had the lowest baseline TCR diversity, below newly diagnosed patients, who were below healthy donors.

About this clone itself: The antigen remains undetermined.

Each of the patients experienced relapse following autologous stem cell transplantation, and their brentuximab vedotin exposure differed. Sequencing was performed with immunoSEQ multiplex PCR; in TCRdb, only in-frame clones are kept and a portion is missing. The profile shows under 95,000 clones, about nine tenths of them singletons. Germline V CDR1 and CDR2: MNHEY, SMNVEV (reference sequence). This CDR3 is 17 amino acids long. The junction had 12 bases not matched to a gene; V was cut back by 4 bases and J by 1 base. The TCR was taken from a human donor with classical Hodgkin lymphoma. The chain carries TRBV27 and TRBJ1-2, with 7 positions matching TRBD1. Sequencing used peripheral blood mononuclear cells (PBMCs), obtained before the second cycle of nivolumab. The DNA of the CDR3 is TGTGCCAGCAGTTGGAGACGGGGGACAGCTATTAACTATGGCTACACCTTC. Its protein is CASSWRRGTAINYGYTF.